One and the same sample provided the 28 T cell receptor beta chains below, sequenced in a study of T cell changes during pregnancy in multiple sclerosis. TCRdb's table, derived via immunoSEQ multiplex PCR, lists solely in-frame clones and lacks some. The sample contains under 20,000 clones, around four fifths of which appear only once. This specimen consisted of CD8+ T cells from peripheral blood mononuclear cells, obtained in the second trimester of pregnancy. These receptor sequences come from a female donor in good health, enrolled as a control in a pregnancy study.

This clone was recorded a few times. The chain uses TRBV13 and TRBJ1-5; no definite D call. CDR1 and CDR2 from the germline V gene are PRHDT and FYEKMQ (reference sequence). The V end was cut by 5 bases, the J end by 6 bases, with 11 bases between. This CDR3 is built from 13 residues. The CDR3 region has the DNA TGTGCCAGCAGCCCCGGGATGATTCAGCCCCAGCATTTT. The encoded protein is CASSPGMIQPQHF.

The rearrangement joins TRBV15 to TRBJ2-1, with TRBD1 matching over 7 bases. J was trimmed by 4 bases and V by 6 bases; bases with no gene match: 12. This CDR3 is built from 16 residues. CDR1 and CDR2 from the germline V gene are LNHNV and YYDKDF (reference sequence). This chain's CDR3 is CATRTRTGHTYNEQFF. CDR3 DNA sequence: TGTGCCACCAGAACGCGGACAGGACACACATACAATGAGCAGTTCTTC.

This clone was seen a single time. Other DNA sequences in the same sample also yield this CDR3. Here the CDR3 reads CASSLRGNEAFF. CDR3 coding DNA: TGTGCCAGCAGCTTACGCGGGAATGAAGCTTTCTTT. The chain uses TRBV5-6 and TRBJ1-1; D remains unclear. The germline V and J ends were trimmed by 2 bases and 7 bases, with 9 bases remaining between them. The CDR3 contains 12 residues. The V gene's germline CDR1 is SGHDT and CDR2 YYEEEE.

This chain connects TRBV27 to TRBJ1-2; no clear D gene. CDR3 length: 16 residues. The germline V and J ends were trimmed by 0 bases and 4 bases, with 15 bases remaining between them. CDR1 and CDR2 from the germline V gene are MNHEY and SMNVEV (reference sequence). The CDR3 DNA is TGTGCCAGCAGTTTATCGGCCTCGGGTCATGTCTATGGCTACACCTTC. Translating it yields CASSLSASGHVYGYTF.

This clone was observed a single time. The V and J genes are TRBV9 and TRBJ1-4, with D perhaps matching TRBD1 (6 bases). Trimming removed 3 bases from V and 4 bases from J, with 13 bases in between. Germline CDR1 SGDLS, CDR2 YYNGEE. The CDR3 extends over 15 amino acids. CDR3 coding DNA: TGTGCCAGCAGCGAAGGACAGAAATTTAATGAAAAACTGTTTTTT. The encoded protein is CASSEGQKFNEKLFF. Together with reference TRBV9 and TRBJ1-4, the CDR3 gives the full variable domain: DSGVTQTPKHLITATGQRVTLRCSPRSGDLSVYWYQQSLDQGLQFLIQYYNGEERAKGNILERFSAQQFPDLHSELNLSSLELGDSALYFCASSEGQKFNEKLFFGSGTQLSVL.

The rearrangement links TRBV28 to TRBJ2-2, with 8 bases identical to TRBD1. The germline gives CDR1 MDHEN, CDR2 SYDVKM. V gave up 6 bases and J gave up 7 bases; unmatched junction bases: 7. The CDR3 sequence is 14 residues long. The DNA for the CDR3 is TGTGCCAGCAGCCCGACAGGGGTTGGCGGGGAGCTGTTTTTT. It yields the protein CASSPTGVGGELFF.

The chain recombines TRBV9 with TRBJ2-2; 7 nucleotides match TRBD2. Germline CDR1 is SGDLS and CDR2 is YYNGEE. The ends lost 0 bases at V and 7 bases at J; junction bases unmatched: 6. There are 15 residues in the CDR3. The CDR3, as DNA: TGTGCCAGCAGCGTAGACTTATCGGGGGGCGGGGAGCTGTTTTTT. This sequence encodes CASSVDLSGGGELFF. Full variable domain (outside the CDR3, taken from reference TRBV9 and TRBJ2-2): DSGVTQTPKHLITATGQRVTLRCSPRSGDLSVYWYQQSLDQGLQFLIQYYNGEERAKGNILERFSAQQFPDLHSELNLSSLELGDSALYFCASSVDLSGGGELFFGEGSRLTVL.

This CDR3 is CASSYGTSSYEQYF. CDR3 sequence (DNA): TGTGCCAGCAGCTACGGGACATCCTCCTACGAGCAGTACTTC. The chain recombines TRBV5-6 with TRBJ2-7; a possible D gene is TRBD1 (6 bases). Germline CDR1 reads SGHDT; CDR2 reads YYEEEE. There are 14 residues in the CDR3. Between the trimmed V and J ends, which lost 3 bases and 0 bases, there was a span of 10 bases. The entire variable domain, with the rest obtained from reference TRBV5-6 and TRBJ2-7, is as follows: DAGVTQSPTHLIKTRGQQVTLRCSPKSGHDTVSWYQQALGQGPQFIFQYYEEEERQRGNFPDRFSGHQFPNYSSELNVNALLLGDSALYLCASSYGTSSYEQYFGPGTRLTVT.

CDR3 in amino acids: CASSSPPDNEQFF. The CDR3 region has the DNA TGTGCCAGCAGCTCCCCCCCTGACAATGAGCAGTTCTTC. The chain combines TRBV7-3 with TRBJ2-1; D not certain. Germline lookup yields CDR1 SGHTA and CDR2 FQGTGA. The CDR3 totals 13 residues. V was shortened by 4 bases and J by 5 bases, with 9 bases between the two germline ends.

The CDR3 nucleotides are TGTGCCAGCAGCCAAGGGGGGGAGAACACCGGGGAGCTGTTTTTT. It translates to CASSQGGENTGELFF. The genes are TRBV11-2 and TRBJ2-2, with a tentative D call TRBD2 (7 bases). Germline V lookup: CDR1 SGHAT, CDR2 FQNNGV. This CDR3 comprises 15 residues. Trimming pared 5 bases from V and 1 base from J, leaving 11 bases between.

The chain has TRBV11-2 and TRBJ1-4; D perhaps matches TRBD1 (6 bases). The ends were cut back, 1 base at V and 2 bases at J, with 8 bases in the middle. This CDR3 comprises 15 residues. Germline CDR1 and CDR2: SGHAT and FQNNGV. CDR3 sequence reads: CASSLGGGTNEKLFF. In DNA form, the CDR3 reads TGTGCCAGCAGCTTAGGTGGGGGCACTAATGAAAAACTGTTTTTT.

This clone was seen only once. The V and J genes are TRBV4-2 and TRBJ1-2; tentatively, D is TRBD1 (6 bases). Trimming left V 2 bases short and J 5 bases short, with 12 bases between. The CDR3 is made up of 14 amino acids. Germline values: CDR1 LGHNA, CDR2 YNFKEQ. In DNA form, the CDR3 reads TGTGCCAGCAGCCAAACGGACAGTCCGTATGGCTACACCTTC. Encoded protein: CASSQTDSPYGYTF.

This chain connects TRBV4-3 to TRBJ2-1; D unclear. V lost 1 base to trimming and J lost 4 bases, with 11 bases between them. This CDR3 spans 15 amino acids. Germline values: CDR1 LGHNA, CDR2 YSLEER. CDR3 DNA sequence: TGCGCCAGCAGCCAAGGCCGCTCTACGTACAATGAGCAGTTCTTC. Its protein is CASSQGRSTYNEQFF.

This clone was recorded once. The V call is TRBV28, the J call TRBJ2-7; 8 bases fit TRBD2. J was trimmed by 3 bases and V by 6 bases; bases with no gene match: 10. This CDR3 contains 15 residues. Per germline, CDR1 MDHEN and CDR2 SYDVKM. DNA of the CDR3: TGTGCCAGCAGCGGAACCGGGACTAGTCACTACGAGCAGTACTTC. This translates into CASSGTGTSHYEQYF.

The rearrangement links TRBV6-6 to TRBJ2-7, with 10 bases lining up with TRBD1. Germline lookup yields CDR1 MNHNY and CDR2 SVGAGI (reference sequence). Trimming removed 6 bases from V and 5 bases from J; junction bases left unmatched: 7. The CDR3 has 14 residues. The CDR3 is CASRAGTGVHEQYF. For the CDR3, the DNA is TGTGCCAGCAGGGCCGGGACAGGGGTCCACGAGCAGTACTTC.

V usage is TRBV9 and J usage is TRBJ1-4, with D perhaps TRBD1 (5 bases). CDR3 length: 15 residues. Germline assignment: CDR1 SGDLS and CDR2 YYNGEE. The V gene lost 4 bases and the J gene lost 3 bases, with 13 bases spanning the gap. CDR3 DNA sequence: TGTGCCAGCAGCCCGTCCCAGGGATCTAATGAAAAACTGTTTTTT. It encodes CASSPSQGSNEKLFF.

The chain joins TRBV6-6 to TRBJ1-5; D unresolved. The CDR3 consists of 13 residues. Germline loops: CDR1 MNHNY, CDR2 SVGAGI (reference sequence). With 0 bases removed from V and 7 bases from J, the gap between germline ends came to 7 bases. Here the CDR3 reads CASSYSPGQPQHF. The CDR3 DNA reads TGTGCCAGCAGTTACTCCCCAGGACAGCCCCAGCATTTT.

V is TRBV7-9 and J is TRBJ1-2, with D tentatively TRBD1 (5 bases). V was cut by 3 bases and J by 2 bases, with 10 bases left in between. This CDR3 contains 14 residues. In germline, CDR1 is SEHNR, CDR2 FQNEAQ (reference sequence). CDR3 sequence: CASSFTGKNYGYTF. In DNA, the CDR3 is TGTGCCAGCAGCTTCACAGGCAAAAACTATGGCTACACCTTC.

The chain carries TRBV19 and TRBJ1-4, with D unclear. This CDR3 comprises 15 residues. V was clipped by 4 bases and J by 6 bases, with 15 bases between them. Germline V gene lookup returns CDR1 LNHDA and CDR2 SQIVND (reference sequence). The CDR3 sequence: CASSRTGGFYEKLFF. For the CDR3, the DNA is TGTGCCAGTAGTAGGACCGGAGGCTTCTATGAAAAACTGTTTTTT.

This clone was recorded only once. V and J are TRBV25-1 and TRBJ2-2; 8 bases are a match to TRBD1. The CDR3 length is 14 residues. The trim removed 6 bases at V and 5 bases at J, leaving 5 bases unmatched. The germline V gene has CDR1 MGHDK and CDR2 SYGVNS. DNA for the CDR3: TGTGCCAGCAGGGGACAGGAGGAGACCGGGGAGCTGTTTTTT. Its translation is CASRGQEETGELFF. The full variable domain, with the rest looked up from reference TRBV25-1 and TRBJ2-2, is EADIYQTPRYLVIGTGKKITLECSQTMGHDKMYWYQQDPGMELHLIHYSYGVNSTEKGDLSSESTVSRIRTEHFPLTLESARPSHTSQYLCASRGQEETGELFFGEGSRLTVL.

The chain employs TRBV11-2 and TRBJ1-2; 9 bases agree with TRBD1. The CDR3 length is 17 residues. Germline V gene data show CDR1 as SGHAT and CDR2 as FQNNGV. V lost 6 bases to trimming and J lost 1 base; unmatched junction nucleotides: 12. The CDR3 is CASRRDRVARVNYGYTF. The CDR3 DNA follows: TGTGCCAGCAGGCGGGACAGGGTGGCTCGGGTTAACTATGGCTACACCTTC.

This chain joins TRBV4-2 and TRBJ2-2; 8 positions match TRBD1. Losses at the gene ends were 10 bases for V and 1 base for J; bases not matched to a gene: 11. Germline V gene lookup returns CDR1 LGHNA and CDR2 YNFKEQ. The CDR3 spans 16 residues. CDR3 bases: TGTGCCAAGAGGGCGTCGGGACAGGAGAACACCGGGGAGCTGTTTTTT. This sequence encodes CAKRASGQENTGELFF.

This rearrangement joins TRBV6-5 to TRBJ1-1; D is ambiguous. Trimming cost V 3 bases and J 1 base, with 6 bases left between them. The length of the CDR3 is 13 residues. CDR1 MNHEY and CDR2 SVGAGI come from the germline V gene. CDR3 nucleotide sequence: TGTGCCAGCAGTTATTTCCGGAACACTGAAGCTTTCTTT. Protein: CASSYFRNTEAFF.

The gene calls are TRBV30 and TRBJ2-1; 9 nucleotides match TRBD2. J lost 4 bases, V lost 3 bases, and 4 bases had no gene match. The CDR3 is 14 amino acids. Germline CDR1 reads GTSNPN; CDR2 reads SVGIG (reference sequence). The CDR3 DNA sequence: TGTGCCTGGAGAGATAGCGGGGGATACAATGAGCAGTTCTTC. Its protein product is CAWRDSGGYNEQFF.

This clone was picked up a small number of times. This chain joins TRBV15 and TRBJ1-1; D call uncertain. Germline CDR1 and CDR2: LNHNV and YYDKDF (reference sequence). Deletions cut 1 base from V and 1 base from J, with 7 bases between. This CDR3 region has 14 residues. The CDR3 spells CATSRVEENTEAFF. For the CDR3, the DNA is TGTGCCACCAGCAGAGTCGAGGAGAACACTGAAGCTTTCTTT.

V is TRBV7-9 and J is TRBJ1-2, with D unresolved. The germline CDR1 and CDR2 sequences are SEHNR and FQNEAQ (reference sequence). The CDR3 has 14 residues. Deletions cut 4 bases from V and 5 bases from J, with 14 bases between. This chain's CDR3 is CASSSPGEIYGYTF. The CDR3 region has the DNA TGTGCCAGCAGCTCGCCGGGAGAGATTTATGGCTACACCTTC.

V gene TRBV7-6 combines with J gene TRBJ2-1; 8 bases are a match to TRBD2. Germline V gene sequence: CDR1 SGHVS, CDR2 FNYEAQ. This CDR3 is built from 16 residues. J lost 0 bases, V lost 2 bases, and 3 bases had no gene match. CDR3: CASSLTSGGSYNEQFF. As DNA, the CDR3 is TGTGCCAGCAGCTTAACTAGCGGCGGCTCCTACAATGAGCAGTTCTTC.

The J gene is TRBJ2-7, the V gene TRBV7-9, with 7 bases matching TRBD1. Per the germline V gene, CDR1 is SEHNR and CDR2 is FQNEAQ (reference sequence). V dropped 4 bases and J dropped 3; count of bases not matched to a gene: 12. This CDR3 has 16 residues. CDR3 DNA sequence: TGTGCCAGCAGCTCATCATTACACCGGGACAGCTACGAGCAGTACTTC. It translates to CASSSSLHRDSYEQYF.